This T cell receptor (beta chain) was sequenced for a study of T-cell reconstitution after alpha-beta-depleted transplantation in children (dated by TCRdb to 2016 to 2017). General notes on the study: The study quantitatively tracked T-cell immune reconstitution after TCRalphabeta/CD19-depleted allogeneic hematopoietic cell transplantation in children using TCR repertoire profiling. General study outcomes and caveats: In some patients, the high TCRbeta diversity seen at day 60 was put down to recipient T cells and intrathymic progenitors that had survived conditioning. The apparently early recovery of alphabetaT-cell counts about two months after transplant reportedly depended on only several hundred rapidly expanded clones that came from non-depleted graft cells. Hyperexpanded clone frequencies declined over subsequent months; after one year, T-cell counts and TCRbeta diversity were mostly attributed to newly produced T cells.

The treatment or condition label, as the study defines it: allogeneic hematopoietic cell transplantation with graft depleted of TCRalphabeta T cells and CD19 B cells. The children who served as transplant recipients had been given grafts of TCRalphabeta/CD19-depleted allogeneic hematopoietic cells. Library preparation employed PCR. For sequencing, an Illumina HiSeq 2500 was employed. Molecular barcoding was employed in the preparation of TCR libraries, with unique molecular identifiers being used to normalize TCRbeta repertoire quantification. Starting from the raw public reads, TCRdb applied fastp trimming at Q25, assembled clones with MiXCR and retained in-frame beta chains. Every entry covers one CDR3 protein and lists the most common genes and DNA from its rows. Here the sample has 200,000 to 300,000 distinct CDR3 sequences; approximately 8% occur a single time. Of the sample, just under 6.5% falls within the top ten clones.

This clonotype appeared many times. Its recognized antigen is unknown. Nothing much larger sits one base from this clone, and base qualities are not available. Via the germline V gene, CDR1 is WSHSY and CDR2 SAAADI. V is cut back by 4 bases and J by 5 bases, with 1 base in the junction unmatched. The CDR3 runs 12 amino acids, cysteine and phenylalanine included. Just CDR3 DNA is preserved here, 36 bases in frame from base 1. The chain couples TRBV10-2 to TRBJ1-1, with 7 bases in between that match TRBD1. This material consisted of PBMCs, mostly from graft donor cells, taken 180 days after TCRalphabeta/CD19-depleted stem cell transplant. The sequence was obtained from a male patient between 5 and 17 years old who had a stem cell transplant for acute lymphoblastic leukemia, so the T cells may come from the graft donor. The CDR3 protein sequence reads: CASSVQGTEAFF. In nucleotides, the sequence is TGCGCCAGCAGTGTACAGGGGACTGAAGCTTTCTTT.